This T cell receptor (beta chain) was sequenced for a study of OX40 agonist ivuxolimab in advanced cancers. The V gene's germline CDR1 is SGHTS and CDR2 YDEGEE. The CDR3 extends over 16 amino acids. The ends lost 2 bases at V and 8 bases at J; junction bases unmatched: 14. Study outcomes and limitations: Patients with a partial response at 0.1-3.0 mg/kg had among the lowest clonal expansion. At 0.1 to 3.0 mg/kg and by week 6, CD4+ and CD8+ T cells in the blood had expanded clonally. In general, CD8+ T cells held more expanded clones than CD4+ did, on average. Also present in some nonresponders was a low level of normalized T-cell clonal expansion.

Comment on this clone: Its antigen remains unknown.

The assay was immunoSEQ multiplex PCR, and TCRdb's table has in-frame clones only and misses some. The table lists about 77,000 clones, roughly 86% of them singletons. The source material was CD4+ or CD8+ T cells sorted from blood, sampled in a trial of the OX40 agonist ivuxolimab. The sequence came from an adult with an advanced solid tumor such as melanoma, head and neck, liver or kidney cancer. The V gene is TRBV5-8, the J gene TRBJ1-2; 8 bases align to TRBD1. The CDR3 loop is CASSFPGGAAMGGYTF. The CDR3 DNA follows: TGTGCCAGCAGCTTCCCAGGGGGCGCGGCGATGGGGGGCTACACCTTC.